This TCR beta chain was profiled in a study of graft-versus-host responses after intestinal transplantation. About the research overall: Transplant types were multivisceral, liver-intestinal, or isolated intestinal. Study findings and constraints: GvH clones surfaced in recipient marrow, some emerging earlier in ileum or blood.

This clone was seen more than once but under ten times. Using immunoSEQ multiplex PCR, the repertoire was profiled, and TCRdb retains in-frame clones only, with some absent. In the table there are some 13,000 clones, 30% to 40% of which are singletons. CDR3 length: 13 amino acids. Deletions cut 1 base from V and 8 bases from J, with 9 bases between. The germline gives CDR1 SGHAT, CDR2 FQNNGV. Plates contained approximately 200,000 CFSE-labeled responder cells and approximately 200,000 irradiated, violet-dye-labeled stimulator cells. The chain is built from TRBV11-2 and TRBJ2-1; D not certain. Material: alloreactive CD8+ T cells from a mixed lymphocyte reaction culture, obtained before intestinal transplant. Subset meaning: CFSE-low proliferating T cells sorted from roughly 6-day pre-transplant mixed lymphocyte reaction (GvH or HvG direction). This TCR was recovered from a human patient who received an intestinal transplant. CDR3 DNA sequence: TGTGCCAGCAGCTTAGGCCCCTCGTATGAGCAGTTCTTC. This translates into CASSLGPSYEQFF.